This TCR beta chain emerged from a study of beta chain features in type 1 diabetes. Study outcomes and limitations: Among type 1 diabetes patients, VDJ junctions had fewer insertions and more deletions. In these data, an HLA type influence on TCRB rearrangement remained unresolved.

V lost 0 bases and J 6 bases, leaving 21 bases between the germline ends. Germline CDR1 and CDR2: MGHDK and SYGVNS. There are 18 residues in the CDR3. The table lists this clone with a few counts. No antigen is known for it. The entirety of the isolated RNA underwent reverse transcription, so expressed TCRB transcripts were sequenced. An average of about 3.57 million reads was obtained for naive, central memory and regulatory T cell samples. Profiling relied on immunoSEQ multiplex PCR, and the TCRdb table lists in-frame clones only, not all of them. The table includes a few hundred thousand clones, approximately 30% detected once.

The rearrangement uses TRBV25-1 and TRBJ2-1; a weak D match, TRBD1 (7 bases). The sequenced material came from naive CD4+ T cells from blood. The TCR originated in a young man in good health. The CDR3, as DNA: TGTGCCAGCAGTGAATATTGGACAGGCGGGACTCTGGGCAATGAGCAGTTCTTC. It codes for CASSEYWTGGTLGNEQFF. Drawing the rest from reference TRBV25-1 and TRBJ2-1, the complete variable domain is EADIYQTPRYLVIGTGKKITLECSQTMGHDKMYWYQQDPGMELHLIHYSYGVNSTEKGDLSSESTVSRIRTEHFPLTLESARPSHTSQYLCASSEYWTGGTLGNEQFFGPGTRLTVL.